This T cell receptor (beta chain) is from a study of shared clonotypes between healthy human individuals. Data came from immunoSEQ multiplex PCR; TCRdb stores just in-frame clones and leaves some out. This sample yields about 770,000 clones, of which roughly 72% are seen a single time; under 2% belongs to the top ten. From germline, CDR1 is MNHEY and CDR2 SVGAGI. The V and J ends lost 11 bases and 5 bases, in that order; junction bases with no gene match: 9. The CDR3 is 14 residues long. The genes are TRBV6-5 and TRBJ2-3; 11 bases are a match to TRBD1. The receptor was isolated from a woman in her twenties or thirties in good health. The sequenced sample consisted of memory CD4+ T cells sorted from blood. As to subset: CD45RA-negative fraction. The CDR3 is CACSGQGAIDTQYF. Here the CDR3 DNA reads TGTGCCTGTAGCGGACAGGGGGCTATAGATACGCAGTATTTT.